The entry that follows covers one T cell receptor beta chain sequence. What it recognizes is unknown. The data were produced by immunoSEQ multiplex PCR, yet TCRdb's version contains in-frame clones alone and is incomplete. The profile shows about 410,000 clones, around 93% of them singletons. The entry originates in a study of Ad26.COV2.S vaccination and SARS-CoV-2 variants. Study in general: In the study, Ad26.COV2.S was injected intramuscularly once, or twice 56 days apart. Whole-study results and caveats: Placebo recipients had lower spike-specific TCR breadth than vaccine recipients. Comparability of non-spike TCR breadth was observed across vaccine and placebo recipients.

Treatment specified: around 19 received Ad26.COV2.S at low or high dose, single or two shots; about 5 received placebo; per-sample allocation not given. Samples were taken on day 63 after the first vaccine or placebo injection. V lost 5 bases and J lost 2; bases outside the gene matches: 9. Germline V gene data show CDR1 as SGHRS and CDR2 as YFSETQ. The CDR3 has 15 amino acids. The chain has TRBV5-1 and TRBJ1-2; TRBD1 agrees at 7 bases. The input for sequencing was peripheral blood, taken in a trial of Ad26.COV2.S vaccine versus placebo. The receptor was isolated from a person between 18 and 60 years old who received the Ad26.COV2.S COVID-19 vaccine or a placebo. The DNA of the CDR3 is TGCGCCAGCAGTAACACCCTACAGGGGAACTATGGCTACACCTTC. This translates into CASSNTLQGNYGYTF. The full variable domain, completed using reference TRBV5-1 and TRBJ1-2, is KAGVTQTPRYLIKTRGQQVTLSCSPISGHRSVSWYQQTPGQGLQFLFEYFSETQRNKGNFPGRFSGRQFSNSRSEMNVSTLELGDSALYLCASSNTLQGNYGYTFGSGTRLTVV.